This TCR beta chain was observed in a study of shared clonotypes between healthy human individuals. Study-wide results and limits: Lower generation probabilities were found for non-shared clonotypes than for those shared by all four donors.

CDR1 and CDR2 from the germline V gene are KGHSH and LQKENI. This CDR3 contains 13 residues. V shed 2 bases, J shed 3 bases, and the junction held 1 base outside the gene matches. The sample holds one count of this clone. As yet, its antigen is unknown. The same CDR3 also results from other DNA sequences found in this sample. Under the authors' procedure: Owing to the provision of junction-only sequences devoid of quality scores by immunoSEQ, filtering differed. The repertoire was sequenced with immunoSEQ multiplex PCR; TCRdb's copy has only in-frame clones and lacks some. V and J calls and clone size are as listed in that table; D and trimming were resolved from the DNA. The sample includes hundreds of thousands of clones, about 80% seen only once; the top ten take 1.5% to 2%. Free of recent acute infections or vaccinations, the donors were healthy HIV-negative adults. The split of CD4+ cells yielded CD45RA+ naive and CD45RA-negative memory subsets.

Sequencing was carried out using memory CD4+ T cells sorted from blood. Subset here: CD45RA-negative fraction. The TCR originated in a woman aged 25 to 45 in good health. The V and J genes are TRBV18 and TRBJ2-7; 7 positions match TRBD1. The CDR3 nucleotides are TGTGCCAGCTCACCAAACAGGGGCTACGAGCAGTACTTC. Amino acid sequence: CASSPNRGYEQYF.